This T cell receptor beta chain was sequenced during a study of shared clonotypes between healthy human individuals. DNA at around 210 ng, 30,000 or so T cell genomes, went into sorted-subset replicate PCRs. Original processing methods: ImmunoSEQ gave junction-only sequences without quality scores, so filtering differed. Profiling relied on immunoSEQ multiplex PCR, and the TCRdb table lists in-frame clones only, not all of them. V and J calls and clone size are those listed in that table; D and trimming were worked out from the DNA. Of millions of clones in the sample, under 95% were seen once. CDR1 and CDR2 from the germline V gene are LGHNA and YSLEER. V gave up 3 bases and J gave up 3 bases, with 18 bases separating them. The CDR3 is made up of 17 amino acids. Naive CD8 cells lacked CD45RO and underwent positive selection for CCR7, leaving out terminally differentiated effector memory CD45RA+ cells.

The gene calls are TRBV4-3 and TRBJ2-1; D not certain. Sequencing was performed on naive CD8+ T cells from PBMCs. This clonotype was obtained from a man aged 18 to 30 in good health. Some clones in this sample may be carry-over from other donors' samples. The CDR3 sequence: CASSHRSGGASYNEQFF. Written as DNA, the CDR3 is TGCGCCAGCAGCCACCGGTCGGGCGGAGCTAGCTACAATGAGCAGTTCTTC.